Listed below are T cell receptor beta chains from one sample, sequenced in a study of cytomegalovirus exposure and HLA in healthy donors. The method was immunoSEQ multiplex PCR; TCRdb's version includes in-frame clones alone and lacks a portion of them. The sample holds about 200,000 clones; about 80% are singletons and the top ten take around 1%. The sample taken for sequencing was PBMCs. The source is a woman aged 35 to 49 in good health and CMV-seronegative. Each CDR3 is given with its conserved first and last residue. D genes are given only for firm matches. Some rows have no size entry. The others give once, few or many, or a class for an expanded clone.

j_gene: TRBJ2-7; d_gene: TRBD1; v_gene: TRBV30; abundance: .; len: 13; CDR3nt: TGTGCCTGGAGCGCAGACAGGGGATACGAGCAGTACTTC; CDR3aa: CAWSADRGYEQYF
j_gene: TRBJ1-6; d_gene: .; v_gene: TRBV25-1; abundance: few; len: 13; CDR3nt: TGTGCCAGCGGCCAGGGGAATAATTCACCCCTCCACTTT; CDR3aa: CASGQGNNSPLHF
j_gene: TRBJ1-2; d_gene: TRBD1; v_gene: TRBV5-1; abundance: .; len: 14; CDR3nt: TGCGCCAGCAGCCCTGGACAGGGGGGTAGTGGCTACACCTTC; CDR3aa: CASSPGQGGSGYTF
j_gene: TRBJ1-4; d_gene: TRBD1; v_gene: TRBV6-5; abundance: .; len: 12; CDR3nt: TGTGCCAGCAGACAGGGGGGAGGAAAACTGTTTTTT; CDR3aa: CASRQGGGKLFF
j_gene: TRBJ1-1; d_gene: .; v_gene: TRBV6-5; abundance: .; len: 11; CDR3nt: TGTGCCAGTAGGGGGAACACTGAAGCTTTCTTT; CDR3aa: CASRGNTEAFF
j_gene: TRBJ2-3; d_gene: .; v_gene: TRBV1; abundance: .; len: 16; CDR3nt: TGCACCAGCAGCACACCCGGGACTAGAGGTTTCGGTACGCAGTATTTT; CDR3aa: CTSSTPGTRGFGTQYF
j_gene: TRBJ1-2; d_gene: TRBD1; v_gene: TRBV4-1; abundance: .; len: 15; CDR3nt: TGCGCCAGCAGCTTCCACCAGGGGGCTAACTATGGCTACACCTTC; CDR3aa: CASSFHQGANYGYTF
j_gene: TRBJ1-2; d_gene: .; v_gene: TRBV19; abundance: .; len: 13; CDR3nt: TGTGCCAGTAGCGATACAGGCAACTATGGCTACACCTTC; CDR3aa: CASSDTGNYGYTF
j_gene: TRBJ1-2; d_gene: .; v_gene: TRBV4-2; abundance: .; len: 15; CDR3nt: TGTGCCAGCAGCCAAGATAGGAATAGGGGCTATGGCTACACCTTC; CDR3aa: CASSQDRNRGYGYTF
j_gene: TRBJ2-1; d_gene: TRBD2; v_gene: TRBV5-1; abundance: .; len: 15; CDR3nt: TGCGCCAGCAGCATTACTAGCGGGCTGTACAATGAACAGTTCTTC; CDR3aa: CASSITSGLYNEQFF
j_gene: TRBJ1-2; d_gene: .; v_gene: TRBV9; abundance: .; len: 14; CDR3nt: TGTGCCAGCAGCGTTGGGCTTTCTAACTATGGCTACACCTTC; CDR3aa: CASSVGLSNYGYTF